A selection of T cell receptor beta chains follows, all from one sample in a study of graft-versus-host responses after intestinal transplantation. The protocol was immunoSEQ multiplex PCR, while the TCRdb copy is restricted to in-frame clones and leaves out a portion. The sample has about 25,000 clones; approximately 96% are singletons. The material was PBMCs, obtained around 30 days after intestinal transplant. Receptor source: a human patient who received an intestinal transplant, so some T cells may come from the graft donor. The CDR3 runs from the conserved cysteine through the conserved F or W. The D gene is left open where the match is weak. The size field is filled for only some rows; it gives once, few, many or a size class.

V: TRBV27
J: TRBJ1-1
length: 13
D: TRBD1
size: NA
CDR3: CASRPLGQVEAFF
DNA: TGTGCCAGCAGGCCGCTCGGACAGGTTGAAGCTTTCTTT

V: TRBV1
J: TRBJ2-6
length: 18
D: NA
size: NA
CDR3: CTSSDACCAQSRANVLTF
DNA: TGCACCAGCAGTGACGCCTGTTGTGCACAAAGTCGGGCCAACGTCCTGACTTTC

V: TRBV6-1
J: TRBJ2-3
length: 14
D: TRBD2
size: NA
CDR3: CASSERLAGGQQYF
DNA: TGTGCCAGCAGTGAAAGGCTAGCGGGAGGGCAGCAGTATTTT

V: TRBV10-1
J: TRBJ2-1
length: 13
D: NA
size: NA
CDR3: CASSRAPREEQFF
DNA: TGCGCCAGCAGCAGGGCTCCCCGAGAAGAGCAGTTCTTC

V: TRBV7-2
J: TRBJ2-7
length: 14
D: TRBD2
size: NA
CDR3: CASSGAAGGYEQYF
DNA: TGTGCCAGCAGCGGAGCGGCGGGAGGATACGAGCAGTACTTC

V: TRBV28
J: TRBJ2-3
length: 13
D: NA
size: NA
CDR3: CASSLGATDTQYF
DNA: TGTGCCAGCAGTTTGGGGGCCACAGATACGCAGTATTTT

V: TRBV18
J: TRBJ2-1
length: 18
D: NA
size: NA
CDR3: CASSPERRVQTMNNEQFF
DNA: TGTGCCAGCTCACCGGAAAGGCGGGTCCAGACAATGAACAATGAGCAGTTCTTC

V: TRBV11-3
J: TRBJ1-1
length: 13
D: NA
size: NA
CDR3: CASRRAPGAEAFF
DNA: TGTGCCAGCAGGCGAGCCCCGGGGGCTGAAGCTTTCTTT

V: TRBV7-9
J: TRBJ2-5
length: 15
D: TRBD2
size: once
CDR3: CASSLGTSGRGEQYF
DNA: TGTGCCAGCAGCCTTGGGACTAGCGGGAGAGGGGAGCAGTACTTC

V: TRBV4-1
J: TRBJ1-1
length: 16
D: NA
size: NA
CDR3: CASSHDWGRGNTEAFF
DNA: TGCGCCAGCAGCCATGATTGGGGGAGGGGGAACACTGAAGCTTTCTTT

V: TRBV6-1
J: TRBJ2-5
length: 17
D: NA
size: NA
CDR3: CASSEFGGDILQETQYF
DNA: TGTGCCAGCAGTGAATTTGGGGGGGACATATTACAAGAGACCCAGTACTTC

V: TRBV28
J: TRBJ2-7
length: 12
D: NA
size: NA
CDR3: CASRDTAYEQYF
DNA: TGTGCCAGCCGGGACACAGCCTACGAGCAGTACTTC

V: TRBV15
J: TRBJ1-4
length: 14
D: NA
size: NA
CDR3: CATSRDWVTSKLFF
DNA: TGTGCCACCAGCAGAGATTGGGTGACTTCTAAACTGTTTTTT

V: TRBV7-9
J: TRBJ2-2
length: 15
D: NA
size: NA
CDR3: CASSLVGVDTGELFF
DNA: TGTGCCAGCAGCTTAGTAGGTGTGGACACCGGGGAGCTGTTTTTT

V: TRBV28
J: TRBJ1-5
length: 14
D: TRBD1
size: once
CDR3: CASRTTGGVKPQHF
DNA: TGTGCCAGCAGAACAACAGGGGGAGTTAAGCCCCAGCATTTT

V: TRBV10-1
J: TRBJ1-5
length: 14
D: NA
size: NA
CDR3: CASSGGYSNQPQHF
DNA: TGCGCCAGCTCTGGAGGGTACAGCAATCAGCCCCAGCATTTT

V: TRBV9
J: TRBJ2-1
length: 15
D: NA
size: NA
CDR3: CASSVLGADYNEQFF
DNA: TGTGCCAGCAGCGTTCTCGGAGCGGACTACAATGAGCAGTTCTTC

V: TRBV5-1
J: TRBJ1-2
length: 16
D: NA
size: NA
CDR3: CASSLDGAGSNYGYTF
DNA: TGCGCCAGCAGCTTGGACGGGGCCGGCTCTAACTATGGCTACACCTTC

V: TRBV4-1
J: TRBJ1-1
length: 14
D: NA
size: NA
CDR3: CASSQAGDFSEAFF
DNA: TGCGCCAGCAGCCAAGCGGGGGATTTCTCTGAAGCTTTCTTT

V: TRBV7-2
J: TRBJ2-7
length: 15
D: NA
size: NA
CDR3: CASSLEGGQNYEQYF
DNA: TGTGCCAGCAGCTTAGAGGGCGGACAAAACTACGAGCAGTACTTC

V: TRBV5-4
J: TRBJ2-3
length: 14
D: NA
size: NA
CDR3: CASSPTRSTDTQYF
DNA: TGTGCCAGCAGCCCTACTCGGAGCACAGATACGCAGTATTTT

V: TRBV4-3
J: TRBJ2-6
length: 17
D: TRBD1
size: NA
CDR3: CASSQFPGGSGANVLTF
DNA: TGCGCCAGCAGCCAGTTTCCAGGGGGATCTGGGGCCAACGTCCTGACTTTC

V: TRBV9
J: TRBJ1-2
length: 14
D: TRBD1
size: NA
CDR3: CASSGRDRVGGYTF
DNA: TGTGCCAGCAGCGGCCGGGACAGGGTGGGTGGCTACACCTTC

V: TRBV27
J: TRBJ1-5
length: 16
D: NA
size: NA
CDR3: CASSLSSTGKGESQHF
DNA: TGTGCCAGCAGTTTATCGTCGACAGGCAAGGGGGAGTCCCAGCATTTT

V: TRBV6-1
J: TRBJ1-1
length: 14
D: NA
size: NA
CDR3: CASSEWVMNTEAFF
DNA: TGTGCCAGCAGTGAATGGGTAATGAACACTGAAGCTTTCTTT

V: TRBV28
J: TRBJ2-1
length: 13
D: NA
size: NA
CDR3: CASSFAVNNEQFF
DNA: TGTGCCAGCAGTTTTGCCGTTAACAATGAGCAGTTCTTC

V: TRBV10-3
J: TRBJ1-5
length: 13
D: NA
size: NA
CDR3: CAIRAGSNQPQHF
DNA: TGTGCCATCCGTGCGGGTAGCAATCAGCCCCAGCATTTT

V: TRBV7-9
J: TRBJ2-2
length: 16
D: TRBD2
size: NA
CDR3: CASSLSGTSVTGELFF
DNA: TGTGCCAGCAGCTTATCCGGGACTAGCGTCACCGGGGAGCTGTTTTTT

V: TRBV11-2
J: TRBJ2-7
length: 12
D: NA
size: once
CDR3: CASSHIIWEQYF
DNA: TGTGCCAGCAGCCACATCATATGGGAGCAGTACTTC

V: TRBV29-1
J: TRBJ1-5
length: 13
D: TRBD1
size: NA
CDR3: CSVRGGYDQPQHF
DNA: TGCAGCGTTCGAGGGGGCTACGATCAGCCCCAGCATTTT

V: TRBV30
J: TRBJ1-4
length: 14
D: NA
size: NA
CDR3: CAWSVGGRGEKLFF
DNA: TGTGCCTGGAGTGTCGGGGGGCGGGGGGAAAAACTGTTTTTT

V: TRBV4-1
J: TRBJ1-4
length: 14
D: NA
size: NA
CDR3: CASSQRELNEKLFF
DNA: TGCGCCAGCAGCCAAAGGGAACTTAATGAAAAACTGTTTTTT

V: TRBV2
J: TRBJ2-3
length: 14
D: TRBD1
size: NA
CDR3: CASSPDRGLMPQYF
DNA: TGTGCCAGCAGTCCCGACAGGGGGCTAATGCCGCAGTATTTT

V: TRBV4-1
J: TRBJ1-2
length: 13
D: NA
size: NA
CDR3: CASSQGGNYGYTF
DNA: TGCGCCAGCAGCCAAGGAGGGAACTATGGCTACACCTTC

V: TRBV10-3
J: TRBJ1-2
length: 14
D: NA
size: NA
CDR3: CAISVRTTNDGYTF
DNA: TGTGCCATCAGTGTCAGGACAACAAATGATGGCTACACCTTC

V: TRBV5-8
J: TRBJ1-3
length: 16
D: NA
size: NA
CDR3: CASRSRGRISGNTIYF
DNA: TGTGCCAGCAGATCCCGAGGGCGAATCTCTGGAAACACCATATATTTT

V: TRBV5-8
J: TRBJ1-5
length: 18
D: NA
size: NA
CDR3: CASSLSGGAAFGSQPQHF
DNA: TGTGCCAGCAGCTTGAGTGGGGGGGCGGCATTCGGTAGTCAGCCCCAGCATTTT

V: TRBV2
J: TRBJ2-2
length: 14
D: NA
size: NA
CDR3: CASSGTGNTGELFF
DNA: TGCGCCAGCAGCGGGACAGGAAACACCGGGGAGCTGTTTTTT

V: TRBV27
J: TRBJ2-7
length: 12
D: NA
size: NA
CDR3: CASSVDGYEQYF
DNA: TGTGCCAGCAGTGTTGACGGGTACGAGCAGTACTTC

V: TRBV6-1
J: TRBJ2-1
length: 15
D: NA
size: NA
CDR3: CASSESTGPYNEQFF
DNA: TGTGCCAGCAGTGAATCAACGGGACCTTACAATGAGCAGTTCTTC

V: TRBV7-4
J: TRBJ2-5
length: 11
D: NA
size: NA
CDR3: CASSDRETQYF
DNA: TGTGCCAGCAGCGATCGTGAGACCCAGTACTTC

V: TRBV5-1
J: TRBJ2-3
length: 15
D: NA
size: NA
CDR3: CASSLELGHTDTQYF
DNA: TGCGCCAGCAGCTTGGAGTTAGGACACACAGATACGCAGTATTTT

V: TRBV4-3
J: TRBJ1-2
length: 18
D: TRBD1
size: NA
CDR3: CASSGRRTGVIVVDGYTF
DNA: TGCGCCAGCAGCGGAAGAAGGACAGGGGTGATCGTCGTGGATGGCTACACCTTC

V: TRBV5-6
J: TRBJ2-7
length: 13
D: NA
size: NA
CDR3: CASSSGTLYEQYF
DNA: TGTGCCAGCAGCTCAGGGACACTCTACGAGCAGTACTTC

V: TRBV9
J: TRBJ2-7
length: 15
D: TRBD2
size: once
CDR3: CASSANSGTSYEQYF
DNA: TGTGCCAGCAGCGCAAATAGCGGGACTTCCTACGAGCAGTACTTC

V: TRBV4-1
J: TRBJ2-4
length: 14
D: NA
size: once
CDR3: CASSQVGDRDIQYF
DNA: TGCGCCAGCAGCCAAGTTGGGGACCGGGACATTCAGTACTTC

V: TRBV19
J: TRBJ2-1
length: 12
D: NA
size: NA
CDR3: CASSISHNEQFF
DNA: TGTGCCAGTAGTATAAGCCACAATGAGCAGTTCTTC

V: TRBV5-4
J: TRBJ2-1
length: 11
D: NA
size: NA
CDR3: CASSLSHEQFF
DNA: TGTGCCAGCAGCTTATCTCATGAGCAGTTCTTC

V: TRBV5-1
J: TRBJ2-2
length: 17
D: NA
size: NA
CDR3: CASSFVPAGARTGELFF
DNA: TGCGCCAGCAGCTTCGTGCCGGCGGGGGCGCGTACCGGGGAGCTGTTTTTT

V: TRBV5-4
J: TRBJ2-6
length: 20
D: TRBD1
size: once
CDR3: CASSPRIWTGTNSGANVLTF
DNA: TGTGCCAGCAGCCCCCGCATATGGACAGGGACAAACTCTGGGGCCAACGTCCTGACTTTC

V: TRBV29-1
J: TRBJ1-1
length: 12
D: NA
size: NA
CDR3: CSVQGDWAEAFF
DNA: TGCAGCGTACAGGGCGATTGGGCTGAAGCTTTCTTT

V: TRBV7-8
J: TRBJ2-2
length: 14
D: NA
size: NA
CDR3: CASSLAQNTGELFF
DNA: TGTGCCAGCAGCTTAGCCCAAAACACCGGGGAGCTGTTTTTT

V: TRBV6-5
J: TRBJ2-7
length: 14
D: NA
size: once
CDR3: CASSYSGPLYEQYF
DNA: TGTGCCAGCAGTTACTCCGGTCCCCTCTACGAGCAGTACTTC

V: TRBV10-3
J: TRBJ2-6
length: 17
D: TRBD1
size: once
CDR3: CAISTGTVDSGANVLTF
DNA: TGTGCCATCAGCACCGGGACAGTTGACTCTGGGGCCAACGTCCTGACTTTC

V: TRBV5-8
J: TRBJ2-3
length: 15
D: TRBD2
size: NA
CDR3: CASSFRGSRTDTQYF
DNA: TGTGCCAGCAGCTTTCGCGGGAGTAGGACAGATACGCAGTATTTT

V: TRBV5-1
J: TRBJ2-3
length: 15
D: TRBD2
size: NA
CDR3: CASSLELAGEDTQYF
DNA: TGCGCCAGCAGCTTGGAACTAGCGGGAGAAGATACGCAGTATTTT

V: TRBV28
J: TRBJ2-1
length: 16
D: NA
size: NA
CDR3: CASARALSTVFREQFF
DNA: TGTGCCAGCGCCCGAGCCCTCTCCACAGTTTTTCGTGAGCAGTTCTTC

V: TRBV6-6
J: TRBJ2-7
length: 15
D: TRBD2
size: NA
CDR3: CASSYGTSGSYEQYF
DNA: TGTGCCAGCAGTTACGGGACTAGCGGGAGTTACGAGCAGTACTTC

V: TRBV6-5
J: TRBJ2-6
length: 13
D: NA
size: once
CDR3: CASTVSGANVLTF
DNA: TGTGCCAGCACAGTTTCAGGGGCCAACGTCCTGACTTTC

V: TRBV11-2
J: TRBJ1-4
length: 15
D: TRBD1
size: NA
CDR3: CASSRRGTGVEKLFF
DNA: TGTGCCAGCAGCCGACGAGGGACAGGGGTTGAAAAACTGTTTTTT